This paragraph covers one T cell receptor beta chain sequence. Its antigen is unknown. Base qualities are not provided; no much larger clone lies one nucleotide away. This entry comes from a study of blood T cell repertoires in COVID-19 (dated by TCRdb to about 2020). Some background on the complete study: Collaborator samples came from the United States, Italy and Spain and covered acute and convalescent phases of COVID-19. The material from the prospective study consisted of cDNA or gDNA derived from T cells, B-cell-depleted T cells, or PBMCs. The dataset comprised deeply sampled blood TCRbeta repertoires from subjects exposed to, actively infected with, or recovered from COVID-19. A freely available public database, intended as a resource for researchers studying the immune response to SARS-CoV-2, is where the repertoires were released. The samples were drawn from the first 160 participants of the ongoing ImmuneRACE study and from roughly 1,300 subjects provided by 6 global collaborators. Sample metadata almost always included a de-identified subject ID, COVID-19 status, age in years and sex. HLA class I and class II types, where available, came from metadata supplied by the sample provider rather than from assay-based typing. The research as a whole found: The amount of clinical and demographic metadata varied by source and participant and was provided uncurated.

Each collaborating institution followed its own protocols to collect whole blood in K2EDTA tubes. For TCRbeta analysis, collaborator samples were shipped as frozen whole blood, as isolated PBMCs, or as DNA extracted from either sample type. TCRbeta CDR3 regions were amplified from genomic DNA using the immunoSEQ Assay, a bias-controlled multiplex PCR. On the study's bioinformatics: Nucleated cell counts per sample were estimated from amplification of reference gene primers within the assay. Sequence reads were collapsed and filtered to measure the absolute abundance of every unique TCRbeta CDR3 rearrangement. For each sample, productive Simpson clonality was calculated as the square root of Simpson's diversity index over productive rearrangements. The source is immuneACCESS, and TCRdb retained only in-frame sequences with V and J called. Part of the clones is not carried over; for the studies checked, unresolved V genes explain less than half of this, and the remainder is unexplained. V, J and clone size were drawn from that table, and D and trimming were deduced from the DNA. This sample has about 300,000 clones in its table, and roughly 90% of those were observed once. Together, the top ten hold about 2.3% of the sample.

After removal of 5 bases from V and 0 bases from J, the junction retains 6 bases not matched to a gene. The CDR1 and CDR2 encoded by the germline V gene are SGHTA and FQGNSA. The CDR3 numbers 15 residues from cysteine through phenylalanine. Only CDR3 DNA remains: 45 bases, in frame from the first base. The TCR was taken from a man aged 18 to 29 with active or convalescent COVID-19. Sequencing was carried out using peripheral blood. The chain is made from TRBV7-2 and TRBJ2-7; 8 central nucleotides agree with TRBD1. CDR3 region: CASSPDRVRSYEQYF. The sequenced DNA: TGTGCCAGCAGCCCGGACAGGGTCCGCTCCTACGAGCAGTACTTC.